The clone carrying this T cell receptor beta chain showed up many times. TCRdb fed the 5' RACE reads into MiXCR, producing one record per CDR3 protein. Here the sample spans roughly 20,000 distinct CDR3 sequences, 12% to 15% being singletons. The data are from a study of neurological immune-mediated disorders. J lost 3 bases, V lost 6 bases, and 6 bases had no gene match. CDR3 length equals 13 residues. The germline gives CDR1 DFQATT, CDR2 SNEGSKA (reference sequence). Sequenced sample: CD4+ T cells from blood. The clonotype originates from a woman aged 55-70 years with HTLV-1-associated myelopathy (HAM/TSP). The gene calls are TRBV20-1 and TRBJ1-2; 8 bases are shared with TRBD1. The CDR3 protein is CSAQDRVDYGYTF. The CDR3 bases are TGCAGTGCGCAGGACAGGGTGGACTATGGCTACACCTTC.